This TCR beta chain was identified in a study of identical twins. Study conclusions and caveats: Twin-shared out-of-frame alpha sequences showed excess low generation probability.

One entry per CDR3 protein results from TCRdb running MiXCR on the 5' RACE reads. The sample comprises 520,000 or so distinct CDR3 sequences, about 20% of which are singletons, and 0.8% to 1% rests with the top ten. A few counts support this clonotype. The antigen is not known. The V gene's germline CDR1 is DFQATT and CDR2 SNEGSKA (reference sequence). CDR3 length: 16 amino acids. The V segment lost 0 bases and the J segment 6 bases; nucleotides outside the gene matches: 2. These sequences were also reported in another study, on T cells expressing NK-cell markers.

This clonotype was sampled from a woman between 18 and 29 years old in good health. The specimen sequenced was CD4+ T cells sorted from blood. The chain uses TRBV20-1 and TRBJ2-2; 15 positions match TRBD2. The CDR3 here is CSARERTSGRAGELFF. As DNA, the CDR3 is TGCAGTGCTAGAGAAAGGACTAGCGGGAGGGCCGGGGAGCTGTTTTTT.